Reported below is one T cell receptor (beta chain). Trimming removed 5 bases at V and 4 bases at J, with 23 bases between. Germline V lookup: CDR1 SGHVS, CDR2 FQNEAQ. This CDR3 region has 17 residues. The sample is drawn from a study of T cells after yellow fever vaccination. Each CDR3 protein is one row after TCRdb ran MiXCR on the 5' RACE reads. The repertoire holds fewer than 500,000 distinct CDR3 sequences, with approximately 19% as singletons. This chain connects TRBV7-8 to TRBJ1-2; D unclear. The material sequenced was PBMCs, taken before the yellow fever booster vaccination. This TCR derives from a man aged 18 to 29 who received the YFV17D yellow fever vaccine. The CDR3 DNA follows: TGTGCCAGCAGCCAAGGCACGGACGGAGGATCTCGCTATGGCTACACCTTC. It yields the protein CASSQGTDGGSRYGYTF.